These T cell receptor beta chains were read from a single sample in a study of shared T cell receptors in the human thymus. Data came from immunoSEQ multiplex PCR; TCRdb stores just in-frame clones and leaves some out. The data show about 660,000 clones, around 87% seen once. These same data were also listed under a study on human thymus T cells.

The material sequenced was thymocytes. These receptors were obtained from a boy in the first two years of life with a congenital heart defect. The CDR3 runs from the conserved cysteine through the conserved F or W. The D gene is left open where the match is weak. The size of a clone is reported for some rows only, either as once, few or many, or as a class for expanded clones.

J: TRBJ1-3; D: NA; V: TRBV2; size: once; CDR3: CAAWQSGNTIYF; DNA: TGTGCCGCCTGGCAGTCCGGAAACACCATATATTTT
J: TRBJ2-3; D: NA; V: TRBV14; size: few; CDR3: CASSQGGRSTDTQYF; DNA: TGTGCCAGCAGCCAAGGGGGGCGGAGCACAGATACGCAGTATTTT
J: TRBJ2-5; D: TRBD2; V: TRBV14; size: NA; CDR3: CASSQAGGLETQYF; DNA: TGTGCCAGCAGCCAAGCGGGAGGTCTCGAGACCCAGTACTTC
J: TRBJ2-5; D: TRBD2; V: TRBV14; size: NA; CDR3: CASSPIAGSKTQYF; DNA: TGTGCCAGCAGCCCGATAGCGGGCTCCAAGACCCAGTACTTC
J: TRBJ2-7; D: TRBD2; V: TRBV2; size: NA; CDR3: CASSARNRTSDSYEQYF; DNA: TGTGCCAGCAGCGCCCGAAACAGGACTAGCGACTCCTACGAGCAGTACTTC
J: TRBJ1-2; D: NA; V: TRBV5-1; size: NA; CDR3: CASSYMERTVGGYTF; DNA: TGCGCCAGCAGCTATATGGAAAGGACAGTAGGTGGCTACACCTTC
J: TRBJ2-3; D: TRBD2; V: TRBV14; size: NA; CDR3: CASSQEGLAGFRTTDTQYF; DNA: TGTGCCAGCAGCCAAGAAGGGCTAGCGGGGTTTAGGACCACAGATACGCAGTATTTT
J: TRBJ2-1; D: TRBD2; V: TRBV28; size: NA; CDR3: CASPPSTAGTSANNEQFF; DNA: TGTGCCAGCCCGCCCAGCACAGCAGGGACTAGCGCGAACAATGAGCAGTTCTTC
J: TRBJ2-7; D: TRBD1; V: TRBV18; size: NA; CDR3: CASSPPEDRGEQYF; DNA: TGTGCCAGCTCACCACCCGAGGACAGGGGCGAGCAGTACTTC
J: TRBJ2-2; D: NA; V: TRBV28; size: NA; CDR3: CASSLQGPGELFF; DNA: TGTGCCAGCAGTTTACAGGGGCCCGGGGAGCTGTTTTTT
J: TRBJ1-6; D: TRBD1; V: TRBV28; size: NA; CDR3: CASSLRTGNNSPLHF; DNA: TGTGCCAGCAGTTTGAGGACAGGGAACAATTCACCCCTCCACTTT
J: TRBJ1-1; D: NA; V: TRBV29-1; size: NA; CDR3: CSVEGRQARYTEAFF; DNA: TGCAGCGTTGAGGGGAGACAGGCAAGATACACTGAAGCTTTCTTT
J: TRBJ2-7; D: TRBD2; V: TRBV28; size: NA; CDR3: CASSLLSGQEHNEQYF; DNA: TGTGCCAGCAGTTTACTTAGCGGGCAGGAGCACAACGAGCAGTACTTC
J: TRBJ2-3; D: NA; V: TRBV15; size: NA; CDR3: CATSRDPARVADTQYF; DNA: TGTGCCACCAGCAGAGATCCGGCCAGGGTGGCAGATACGCAGTATTTT
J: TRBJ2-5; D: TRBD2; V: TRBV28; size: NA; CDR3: CASSVGLAGRNAQETQYF; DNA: TGTGCCAGCAGTGTCGGACTAGCGGGCCGAAATGCTCAAGAGACCCAGTACTTC
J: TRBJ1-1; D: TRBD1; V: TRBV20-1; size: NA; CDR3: CRGTENTEAFF; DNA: TGCAGGGGGACAGAGAACACTGAAGCTTTCTTT
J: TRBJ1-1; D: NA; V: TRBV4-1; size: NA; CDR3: CASSQGGQTTMNTEAFF; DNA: TGCGCCAGCAGCCAAGGCGGGCAGACCACCATGAACACTGAAGCTTTCTTT
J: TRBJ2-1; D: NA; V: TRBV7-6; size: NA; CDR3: CASSLVPSLAETPLEQFF; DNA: TGTGCCAGCAGCTTAGTCCCTTCCTTAGCGGAAACCCCGTTGGAACAGTTCTTC
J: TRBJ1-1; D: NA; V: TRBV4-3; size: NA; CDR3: CASSQDDRSVVNTEAFF; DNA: TGCGCCAGCAGCCAAGATGATCGTTCGGTAGTGAACACTGAAGCTTTCTTT
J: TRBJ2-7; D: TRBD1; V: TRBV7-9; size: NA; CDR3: CASSPSRDSSYEQYF; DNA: TGTGCCAGCAGCCCCTCTCGGGACAGCTCCTACGAGCAGTACTTC
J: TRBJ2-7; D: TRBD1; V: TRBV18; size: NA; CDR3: CASSPGTGVFEQYF; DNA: TGTGCCAGCTCACCCGGGACAGGGGTCTTCGAGCAGTACTTC
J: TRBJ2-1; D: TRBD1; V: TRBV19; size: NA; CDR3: CASSIDLAGGHEQFF; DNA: TGTGCCAGTAGTATAGATCTTGCAGGGGGCCATGAGCAGTTCTTC
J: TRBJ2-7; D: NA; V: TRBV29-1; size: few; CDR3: CSVSGNSTAYEQYF; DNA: TGCAGCGTATCGGGGAACTCAACGGCCTACGAGCAGTACTTC
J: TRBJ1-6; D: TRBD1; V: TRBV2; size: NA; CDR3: CASSEAKGGASSPLHF; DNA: TGTGCCAGCAGTGAAGCGAAAGGGGGCGCGAGTTCACCCCTCCACTTT
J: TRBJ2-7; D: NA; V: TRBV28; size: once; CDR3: CASSSDFFTYEQYF; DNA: TGTGCCAGCAGTTCGGACTTTTTTACCTACGAGCAGTACTTC
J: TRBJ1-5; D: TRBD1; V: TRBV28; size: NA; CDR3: CASRSRWDRYSNQPQHF; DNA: TGTGCCAGCAGGAGCAGATGGGACAGATATAGCAATCAGCCCCAGCATTTT
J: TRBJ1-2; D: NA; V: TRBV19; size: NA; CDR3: CASSLSPPDRLHGYTF; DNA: TGTGCCAGTAGTCTATCCCCGCCCGACAGGCTCCATGGCTACACCTTC
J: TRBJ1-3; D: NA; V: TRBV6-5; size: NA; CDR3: CASSSDIAGNTIYF; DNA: TGTGCCAGCAGTTCGGACATCGCTGGAAACACCATATATTTT
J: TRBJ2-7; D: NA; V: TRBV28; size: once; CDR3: CASSSDSSSYEQYF; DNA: TGTGCCAGCAGTTCGGACAGCAGCTCCTACGAGCAGTACTTC
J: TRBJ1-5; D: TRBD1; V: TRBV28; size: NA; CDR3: CASSSEDRESSQPQHF; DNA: TGTGCCAGCAGTTCAGAGGACAGGGAGAGTAGTCAGCCCCAGCATTTT
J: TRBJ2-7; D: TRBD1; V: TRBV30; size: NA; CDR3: CAADREFSGEQYF; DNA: TGTGCCGCAGACAGGGAGTTTTCGGGGGAGCAGTACTTC
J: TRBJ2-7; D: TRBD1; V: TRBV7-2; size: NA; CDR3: CASSLAGDRGQHFDEQYF; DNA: TGTGCCAGCAGCTTAGCTGGGGACAGGGGGCAACATTTCGACGAGCAGTACTTC
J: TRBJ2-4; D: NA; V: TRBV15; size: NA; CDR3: CATSRGGSEGKNIQYF; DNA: TGTGCCACCAGCAGAGGGGGTAGCGAGGGCAAAAACATTCAGTACTTC
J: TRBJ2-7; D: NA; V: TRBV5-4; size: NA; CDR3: CASSSPHYEQYF; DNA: TGTGCCAGCAGCTCCCCCCACTACGAGCAGTACTTC
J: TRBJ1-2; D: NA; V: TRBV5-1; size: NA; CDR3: CASSLERRGSNYGYTF; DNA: TGCGCCAGCAGCTTGGAGCGGAGGGGTAGTAACTATGGCTACACCTTC
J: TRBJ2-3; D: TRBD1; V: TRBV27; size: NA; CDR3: CASSSPGQGTDTQYF; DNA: TGTGCCAGCAGTAGCCCGGGACAGGGTACAGATACGCAGTATTTT
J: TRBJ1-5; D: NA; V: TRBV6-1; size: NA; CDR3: CASSQGKGNQPQHF; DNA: TGTGCCAGCAGTCAGGGTAAGGGCAATCAGCCCCAGCATTTT
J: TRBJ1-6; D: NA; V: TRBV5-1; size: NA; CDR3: CASSLAGNSPLHF; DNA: TGCGCCAGCAGCTTGGCCGGGAATTCACCCCTCCACTTT
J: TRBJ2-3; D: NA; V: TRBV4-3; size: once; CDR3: CASSQEGRGTDTQYF; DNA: TGCGCCAGCAGCCAAGAGGGCAGGGGAACAGATACGCAGTATTTT
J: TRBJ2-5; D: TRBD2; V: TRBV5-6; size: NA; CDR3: CASSFLAGVRETQYF; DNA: TGTGCCAGCAGCTTCCTAGCGGGAGTTCGGGAGACCCAGTACTTC
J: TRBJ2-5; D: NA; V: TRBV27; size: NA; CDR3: CASSFRVEETQYF; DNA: TGTGCCAGCAGTTTTCGGGTGGAGGAGACCCAGTACTTC
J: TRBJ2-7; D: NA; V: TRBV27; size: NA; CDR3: CASSSGFAYEQYF; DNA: TGTGCCAGCAGTAGCGGGTTTGCCTACGAGCAGTACTTC
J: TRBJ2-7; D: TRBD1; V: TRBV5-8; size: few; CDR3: CASSLRGQDDYEQYF; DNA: TGTGCCAGCAGCTTACGGGGACAGGATGACTACGAGCAGTACTTC